Listed here are 28 T cell receptor beta chains from one sample, sequenced in a study of Ad26.COV2.S vaccination and SARS-CoV-2 variants. Treatment reported: some 20 received Ad26.COV2.S at low or high dose, single or two shots; about five received placebo; per-sample allocation not given. The investigators took samples on day 63 after the first vaccine or placebo injection. Method: immunoSEQ multiplex PCR; TCRdb's copy keeps in-frame clones and lacks some. The sample holds 400,000 or so clones, 70% to 90% seen once. Material: peripheral blood, obtained in a trial of Ad26.COV2.S vaccine versus placebo. These receptors all stem from a person aged 18-65 years who received the Ad26.COV2.S COVID-19 vaccine or a placebo.

V gene TRBV6-5 combines with J gene TRBJ1-6; maybe TRBD1 (5 bases). Trimming left V 4 bases short and J 5 bases short, with 12 bases between. This CDR3 spans 15 amino acids. Germline loops: CDR1 MNHEY, CDR2 SVGAGI. The DNA of the CDR3 is TGTGCCAGCAGTTTACTCGGGACCAATAATTCACCCCTCCACTTT. Translated: CASSLLGTNNSPLHF.

The rearrangement links TRBV6-5 to TRBJ2-7; D may correspond to TRBD1 or TRBD2 (7 bases each). V was cut by 2 bases and J by 7 bases, with 21 bases left in between. Germline values: CDR1 MNHEY, CDR2 SVGAGI. The CDR3 runs to 16 residues. This chain's CDR3 is CASSYTGQHGGWEQYF. DNA of the CDR3: TGTGCCAGCAGTTACACGGGACAGCACGGGGGGTGGGAGCAGTACTTC.

The J gene is TRBJ2-4, the V gene TRBV5-1; no firm D call. Germline V CDR1 and CDR2: SGHRS, YFSETQ. The V end was cut by 0 bases, the J end by 5 bases, with 0 bases between. The CDR3 extends over 11 amino acids. The DNA for the CDR3 is TGCGCCAGCAGCTTGGAAAACATTCAGTACTTC. Protein: CASSLENIQYF.

The J gene is TRBJ2-1, the V gene TRBV3-1 (or the pseudogene TRBV3-2), with D possibly TRBD2 on 6 matching bases. CDR3 length: 14 residues. The V end lost 1 base, the J end lost 7 bases, and 11 bases lay between the germline ends. The germline CDR1 and CDR2 sequences are LGHDT and YNNKEL (reference sequence). The CDR3 protein is CASSQGLDLNEQFF. In nucleotides, the CDR3 is TGTGCCAGCAGCCAAGGACTAGATTTGAATGAGCAGTTCTTC.

The V and J genes are TRBV5-1 and TRBJ2-3; maybe TRBD1 (6 bases). CDR1 and CDR2 from the germline V gene are SGHRS and YFSETQ. The CDR3 spans 14 residues. The V end was cut by 5 bases, the J end by 4 bases, with 14 bases between. Here the CDR3 DNA reads TGCGCCAGCAGACGGACAGTGGGTCCAGATACGCAGTATTTT. It translates to CASRRTVGPDTQYF.

The V call is TRBV5-4, the J call TRBJ2-3, with TRBD2 matching 11 bases. The CDR3 runs to 17 residues. Per germline, CDR1 SGHNT and CDR2 YYREEE (reference sequence). V was clipped by 0 bases and J by 3 bases; unmatched bases: 6. The CDR3 DNA follows: TGTGCCAGCAGCTTGGTTCGGGCTAGCGGGGGGACAGATACGCAGTATTTT. Protein: CASSLVRASGGTDTQYF. The full variable domain, completed using reference TRBV5-4 and TRBJ2-3, is ETGVTQSPTHLIKTRGQQVTLRCSSQSGHNTVSWYQQALGQGPQFIFQYYREEENGRGNFPPRFSGLQFPNYSSELNVNALELDDSALYLCASSLVRASGGTDTQYFGPGTRLTVL.

V and J are TRBV7-9 and TRBJ1-2; the match to TRBD1 covers 8 bases. V trimming: 3 bases; J trimming: 3 bases; junction bases outside the gene matches: 3. CDR1 is SEHNR, CDR2 FQNEAQ, per germline (reference sequence). The CDR3 is 14 residues long. The CDR3 reads CASSFTGGDYGYTF. CDR3 sequence (DNA): TGTGCCAGCAGCTTCACAGGGGGGGACTATGGCTACACCTTC.

The CDR3 region has the DNA TGTGCCAGCAGTTACGAAGCGGGGAGCTCCTACGAGCAGTACTTC. This translates into CASSYEAGSSYEQYF. J is TRBJ2-7 and V is TRBV6-6, with 7 bases identical to TRBD2. V lost 2 bases, J lost 0 bases, and 4 bases stayed unmatched. Per the germline V gene, CDR1 is MNHNY and CDR2 is SVGAGI (reference sequence). This CDR3 contains 15 residues.

V is TRBV27 and J is TRBJ2-2; 9 positions agree with TRBD1. The J segment lost 0 bases and the V segment lost 0 bases, leaving 8 bases of the junction unmatched. This CDR3 comprises 19 residues. The germline V gene encodes CDR1 MNHEY and CDR2 SMNVEV (reference sequence). CDR3 protein: CASSLSGTGLYPNTGELFF. CDR3 DNA sequence: TGTGCCAGCAGTTTATCCGGGACAGGGTTATACCCGAACACCGGGGAGCTGTTTTTT.

The CDR3 nucleotides read TGTGCCAGCAGCCCGGGGGTTTGGAATTCACCCCTCCACTTT. It encodes CASSPGVWNSPLHF. The V call is TRBV7-9, the J call TRBJ1-6; maybe TRBD1 (5 bases). The CDR3 has 14 amino acids. Trimming left V 5 bases short and J 7 bases short, with 12 bases between. Germline CDR1 and CDR2: SEHNR and FQNEAQ (reference sequence). The whole variable domain, remainder taken from reference TRBV7-9 and TRBJ1-6, is DTGVSQNPRHKITKRGQNVTFRCDPISEHNRLYWYRQTLGQGPEFLTYFQNEAQLEKSRLLSDRFSAERPKGSFSTLEIQRTEQGDSAMYLCASSPGVWNSPLHFGNGTRLTVT.

This clone showed up just once. This sequence joins TRBV7-8 and TRBJ1-5; D gene uncertain. CDR1 is SGHVS and CDR2 is FQNEAQ in the germline V gene. The CDR3 sequence is 16 residues long. The V gene lost 1 base and the J gene lost 2 bases, with 12 bases spanning the gap. The CDR3 nucleotides are TGTGCCAGCAGCTTAGATGGGTTCTTGGGCAATCAGCCCCAGCATTTT. Residues: CASSLDGFLGNQPQHF.

The V call is TRBV5-4, the J call TRBJ2-5; a possible D gene is TRBD2 (5 bases). V was shortened by 0 bases and J by 5 bases, with 11 bases between the two germline ends. CDR1 is SGHNT, CDR2 YYREEE, per germline (reference sequence). This CDR3 has 14 residues. This chain's CDR3 is CASSLAPSWETQYF. The CDR3 bases are TGTGCCAGCAGCTTGGCCCCTAGCTGGGAGACCCAGTACTTC.

The rearrangement uses TRBV11-3 and TRBJ2-1, with D perhaps being TRBD1 or TRBD2 (6 bases each). The ends were cut back, 5 bases at V and 10 bases at J, with 18 bases in the middle. CDR3 size: 14 residues. CDR1 and CDR2 from the germline V gene are SGHNT and YENEEA. The CDR3 reads CASSLRGGREEQFF. CDR3 sequence (DNA): TGTGCCAGCAGCCTCCGAGGGGGGCGAGAAGAGCAGTTCTTC. The entire variable domain, with the rest obtained from reference TRBV11-3 and TRBJ2-1, is as follows: EAGVVQSPRYKIIEKKQPVAFWCNPISGHNTLYWYLQNLGQGPELLIRYENEEAVDDSQLPKDRFSAERLKGVDSTLKIQPAELGDSAVYLCASSLRGGREEQFFGPGTRLTVL.

The V gene is TRBV11-2, the J gene TRBJ2-2; perhaps TRBD2 as D (5 bases). V gave up 1 base and J gave up 7 bases, with 16 bases separating them. Germline V gene data show CDR1 as SGHAT and CDR2 as FQNNGV. The CDR3 has 16 residues. CDR3 sequence reads: CASSLVRLAPIGELFF. In DNA, the CDR3 is TGTGCCAGCAGCTTAGTACGGCTAGCCCCCATCGGGGAGCTGTTTTTT.

The genes are TRBV7-6 and TRBJ1-1; D unresolved. The germline V gene has CDR1 SGHVS and CDR2 FNYEAQ. CDR3 length: 13 amino acids. The V and J ends lost 0 bases and 4 bases respectively, with 6 bases between them. CDR3: CASSLALVTEAFF. In DNA form, the CDR3 reads TGTGCCAGCAGCTTAGCGCTCGTCACTGAAGCTTTCTTT. Complete variable domain (other parts from reference TRBV7-6 and TRBJ1-1): GAGVSQSPRYKVTKRGQDVALRCDPISGHVSLYWYRQALGQGPEFLTYFNYEAQQDKSGLPNDRFSAERPEGSISTLTIQRTEQRDSAMYRCASSLALVTEAFFGQGTRLTVV.

This rearrangement joins TRBV3-1 (or the pseudogene TRBV3-2) to TRBJ1-5; 7 nucleotides agree with TRBD1. Germline CDR1 reads LGHDT; CDR2 reads YNNKEL (reference sequence). This CDR3 has 15 residues. V shed 5 bases, J shed 3 bases, and the junction held 7 bases outside the gene matches. The CDR3 is CASSNYRGLNQPQHF. CDR3 bases: TGTGCCAGCAGCAACTATAGGGGGCTCAATCAGCCCCAGCATTTT.

The V call is TRBV6-4, the J call TRBJ1-1, with D possibly matching TRBD1 (6 bases). The V end was cut by 0 bases, the J end by 0 bases, with 11 bases between. Germline V gene sequence: CDR1 MRHNA, CDR2 SNTAGT. The CDR3 length is 16 residues. The CDR3 spells CASSDSNWDMNTEAFF. For the CDR3, the DNA is TGTGCCAGCAGTGACTCGAACTGGGACATGAACACTGAAGCTTTCTTT.

The rearrangement links TRBV29-1 to TRBJ1-2; 7 nucleotides match TRBD1. The CDR3 runs to 12 residues. V was clipped by 7 bases and J by 7 bases; unmatched bases: 9. Germline V CDR1 and CDR2: SQVTM, ANQGSEA. The CDR3 DNA sequence: TGCAGCGGTGGGGACAGACTCGGTGGCTACACCTTC. It translates to CSGGDRLGGYTF.

The table lists this clone with many counts. V usage is TRBV5-5 and J usage is TRBJ1-2, with D unclear. V was cut by 0 bases and J by 2 bases, with 11 bases left in between. The CDR3 runs to 15 residues. Germline assignment: CDR1 SGHKS and CDR2 YYEKEE (reference sequence). The CDR3 protein is CASSLEVGRNYGYTF. The CDR3 DNA follows: TGTGCCAGCAGCTTGGAGGTAGGGAGGAACTATGGCTACACCTTC.

This clone was detected once. V usage is TRBV11-2 and J usage is TRBJ2-3, with 8 bases that match TRBD2. Per germline, CDR1 SGHAT and CDR2 FQNNGV. The CDR3 extends over 17 amino acids. Trimming took 5 bases from V and 2 from J; bases not matched to a gene: 12. The CDR3 DNA reads TGTGCCAGCAGCCAGCGGAGCGGGGGCTACTCCACAGATACGCAGTATTTT. It is translated as CASSQRSGGYSTDTQYF.

The chain carries TRBV11-2 and TRBJ1-6; D gene ambiguous. The CDR3 is 12 amino acids. The germline V gene has CDR1 SGHAT and CDR2 FQNNGV. V dropped 1 base and J dropped 10 bases, with 5 bases sitting between them. The CDR3, as DNA: TGTGCCAGCAGCTTAGGACGGTCACCCCTCCACTTT. It translates to CASSLGRSPLHF.

This clone was seen once. The CDR3 DNA reads TGTGCCAGCAGTAAACGGCCAGGAAACTATGGCTACACCTTC. It yields the protein CASSKRPGNYGYTF. J is TRBJ1-2 and V is TRBV27; D ambiguous. Germline V gene lookup returns CDR1 MNHEY and CDR2 SMNVEV (reference sequence). Trimming cost V 5 bases and J 2 bases, with 12 bases left between them. The CDR3 is 14 amino acids.

This sequence joins TRBV11-2 and TRBJ1-4, with 9 bases matching TRBD1. Germline V CDR1 and CDR2: SGHAT, FQNNGV. V shed 4 bases and J 6 bases; nucleotides not matched to a gene: 9. This CDR3 is 16 amino acids long. CDR3 coding DNA: TGTGCCAGCAGCTCTTTTCCGGGACAGGGTCATGAAAAACTGTTTTTT. Translated, it gives CASSSFPGQGHEKLFF.

V gene TRBV3-1 (or the pseudogene TRBV3-2) combines with J gene TRBJ2-5; weak D call: TRBD1 (6 bases). The CDR3 has 14 amino acids. The germline V and J ends were trimmed by 3 bases and 1 base, with 9 bases remaining between them. The germline V gene has CDR1 LGHDT and CDR2 YNNKEL (reference sequence). The CDR3 DNA follows: TGTGCCAGCAGCCATAGACAGGCCCAAGAGACCCAGTACTTC. Its translation: CASSHRQAQETQYF.

The gene calls are TRBV11-2 and TRBJ2-1; TRBD2 matches 12 bases. The CDR3 is made up of 16 amino acids. The germline gives CDR1 SGHAT, CDR2 FQNNGV. With V trimmed by 5 bases and J by 5 bases, 7 bases remained unmatched. CDR3 bases: TGTGCCAGCAGCCCCGGGACTAGCGGGCACCACAATGAGCAGTTCTTC. Amino acids: CASSPGTSGHHNEQFF. The entire variable domain, with the rest obtained from reference TRBV11-2 and TRBJ2-1, is as follows: EAGVAQSPRYKIIEKRQSVAFWCNPISGHATLYWYQQILGQGPKLLIQFQNNGVVDDSQLPKDRFSAERLKGVDSTLKIQPAKLEDSAVYLCASSPGTSGHHNEQFFGPGTRLTVL.

V is TRBV19 and J is TRBJ2-6; D is unresolved. V lost 7 bases and J lost 0, with 10 bases in between. CDR3 length: 15 residues. Germline V gene data show CDR1 as LNHDA and CDR2 as SQIVND (reference sequence). The CDR3 region has the DNA TGTGCCAGTACCGATCCGAGCTCTGGGGCCAACGTCCTGACTTTC. As protein: CASTDPSSGANVLTF.

The chain uses TRBV5-1 and TRBJ2-5; D possibly uses TRBD1 or TRBD2 (6 bases each). The CDR3 totals 14 residues. The V gene's germline CDR1 is SGHRS and CDR2 YFSETQ. The V end lost 5 bases, the J end lost 5 bases, and 16 bases lay between the germline ends. CDR3: CASRPTGRLETQYF. The DNA for the CDR3 is TGCGCCAGCAGGCCTACAGGGAGGTTGGAGACCCAGTACTTC.

The chain is built from TRBV7-8 and TRBJ1-5; D remains unclear. This CDR3 region has 15 residues. V dropped 7 bases and J dropped 6 bases, with 19 bases sitting between them. CDR1 SGHVS and CDR2 FQNEAQ come from the germline V gene. The CDR3 DNA is TGTGCCAGCACCCAGGCTTGGGGTTTAGGTCAGCCCCAGCATTTT. As protein: CASTQAWGLGQPQHF. The full variable domain, rest sourced from reference TRBV7-8 and TRBJ1-5, is GAGVSQSPRYKVAKRGQDVALRCDPISGHVSLFWYQQALGQGPEFLTYFQNEAQLDKSGLPSDRFFAERPEGSVSTLKIQRTQQEDSAVYLCASTQAWGLGQPQHFGDGTRLSIL.